This T cell receptor (beta chain) was sequenced in a study of cytomegalovirus exposure and HLA in healthy donors. PCR was performed using 60 Vbeta and 13 Jbeta primers. Sequencing used immunoSEQ multiplex PCR; TCRdb keeps in-frame clones, though not all of them. The sample yields some 120,000 clones, around 79% seen once. On this clone: Antigen specificity is unknown.

With 2 bases removed from V and 1 base from J, the gap between germline ends came to 9 bases. The CDR3 is 14 amino acids. Germline lookup yields CDR1 KGHSH and CDR2 LQKENI. Points from the study as a whole: The listing of 160 or so TCR beta chains classed them as cytomegalovirus-associated. Clonal expansion, a later analysis showed, was greater in HLA-associated TCR beta chains than in equally common others.

This clonotype was obtained from a woman aged 40 to 55 in good health and CMV-seronegative. The gene calls are TRBV18 and TRBJ2-7, with D maybe TRBD1 (6 bases). The source material was PBMCs. This CDR3 is CASSPTDSSYEQYF. The CDR3 region has the DNA TGTGCCAGCTCACCAACGGACAGTTCCTACGAGCAGTACTTC.